Described below is a single TCR beta chain sequence and its context. Its cognate antigen is unknown. V shed 0 bases and J shed 1 base, with 11 bases lying between them. The CDR3 is 16 residues long. Germline CDR1 SGDLS, CDR2 YYNGEE. The entry originates in a study of a mutant IDH1 vaccine in newly diagnosed glioma. Some clones are missing from TCRdb's copy, which holds only in-frame ones; the method was immunoSEQ multiplex PCR. In the table there are 65,000 or so clones, roughly 81% of which are singletons. Time point indicated: week 23, last vaccination. Each dose of the vaccine consisted of 300 ug of mutant IDH1 20-mer peptide, with topical imiquimod. Each of the donors came in with new WHO grade 3 or 4 astrocytomas that were IDH1-mutant and ATRX-lost.

The clonotype comes from a man aged 25-45 years with glioma. The chain employs TRBV9 and TRBJ2-4; D not resolved. The input for sequencing was PBMCs, taken from a glioma patient whose treatment included an IDH1 peptide vaccine. This chain's CDR3 is CASSVGPEVAKNIQYF. The CDR3 DNA follows: TGTGCCAGCAGCGTAGGCCCAGAGGTGGCCAAAAACATTCAGTACTTC.